This note documents a single TCR beta chain sequence. Antigen: not known. Investigators separated out CD4+ T cells once around nine days of culture had passed. SARS-CoV-2 infection was confirmed by PCR in the person between March and December 2020. BNT162b2 vaccine or mRNA-1273 vaccine was given to participants in two doses. The data are from a study of vaccination effects on CD4 cells after COVID-19. Notes on the study in general: In convalescent patients, vaccine-induced clones largely differed from infection-induced clones.

Profiled with immunoSEQ multiplex PCR; TCRdb holds only in-frame clones, not every one. The sample has 30,000 to 35,000 clones; around 80% are singletons. Germline V gene data show CDR1 as LGHNA and CDR2 as YNFKEQ. CDR3 size: 15 residues. Trimming removed 1 base at V and 4 bases at J, with 8 bases between. The chain carries TRBV4-2 and TRBJ1-6; D remains unclear. The TCR sequence derives from a human donor who had a prior SARS-CoV-2 infection. The specimen comprised CD4+ T cells from PBMCs cultured without peptide, sampled after COVID-19 vaccination. The CDR3 DNA reads TGTGCCAGCAGCCAAGTTACCCGATATAATTCACCCCTCCACTTT. As protein: CASSQVTRYNSPLHF.